The clone carrying this TCR beta chain was counted between two and nine times. Antigen specificity is unknown. At one end the junction does not follow the germline gene, possibly because of a read error. From germline, CDR1 is SGDLS and CDR2 YYNGEE. This CDR3 spans 16 amino acids. TCRdb reanalysed the 5' RACE reads using MiXCR and keeps one entry per CDR3 protein. The data show approximately 240,000 distinct CDR3 sequences, roughly 13% seen once. The data stem from a study of identical twins. General study findings and limits: There is a chance that invariant MAIT and iNKT cells partially muddied zero-insertion analyses. Insertions were reduced in abundant cord blood beta clonotypes but not in memory repertoires. In beta out-of-frame sequences, the excess sharing between twins was weaker. Rather than following the same donors, the conclusions depended on cross-sectional statistical analysis.

What was sequenced was memory (CD45RO+) T cells sorted from blood. The receptor was derived from a woman younger than 30 in good health. The V call is TRBV9, the J call TRBJ2-7; 9 nucleotides agree with TRBD1. The CDR3 DNA follows: TGTGCCAGCAGCCCCATGACAGGGGGAAGCTCCTACGAGCAGTATTTC. This translates into CASSPMTGGSSYEQYF.